This TCR beta chain originates from a study of blood T cells in healthy people across ages. The sample providers were healthy Caucasian people from Russia, aged about 6 to 95. This CDR3 has 14 residues. The germline gives CDR1 MNHEY, CDR2 SMNVEV (reference sequence). Between the trimmed V and J ends, which lost 2 bases and 10 bases, there was a span of 14 bases. Then a second PCR, running about 6 to 11 cycles, was carried out with a sample-barcoded 5' primer and a J-beta primer mix. MiXCR, run by TCRdb on the 5' RACE reads, gives a single entry per CDR3 protein. The data hold over a million distinct CDR3 sequences, with 35% to 55% observed a single time.

The chain couples TRBV27 to TRBJ1-4, with a weak D call TRBD1 (5 bases). This TCR came from a woman aged 60 to 75 in good health. The sample comprised blood. The CDR3 nucleotides are TGTGCCAGCAGTTTAGTCAGGGAGAGAGGAAAACTGTTTTTT. Encoded protein: CASSLVRERGKLFF.